The TCR beta chain under discussion was sequenced for a study of shared clonotypes between healthy human individuals. Germline V CDR1 and CDR2: SGHTA, FQGNSA. Trimming took 2 bases from V and 4 from J, leaving 16 bases between them. This CDR3 spans 16 amino acids. Sequenced by immunoSEQ multiplex PCR; TCRdb stores in-frame clones only, minus some. The data show more than 850,000 clones, with more than 75% seen just once and approximately 0.5% held by the top ten. Sequencing was carried out using memory CD4+ T cells from PBMCs. Specified subset: CD45RA-negative fraction. This chain joins TRBV7-2 and TRBJ2-3, with TRBD2 as a possible D gene (7 bases). The clonotype was recovered from a man aged 18 to 30 in good health. Some clones in this sample may be carry-over from other donors' samples. CDR3 region: CASSLSRGRGSDTQYF. The CDR3 coding sequence is TGTGCCAGCAGCTTATCCCGGGGGCGGGGGTCAGATACGCAGTATTTT.